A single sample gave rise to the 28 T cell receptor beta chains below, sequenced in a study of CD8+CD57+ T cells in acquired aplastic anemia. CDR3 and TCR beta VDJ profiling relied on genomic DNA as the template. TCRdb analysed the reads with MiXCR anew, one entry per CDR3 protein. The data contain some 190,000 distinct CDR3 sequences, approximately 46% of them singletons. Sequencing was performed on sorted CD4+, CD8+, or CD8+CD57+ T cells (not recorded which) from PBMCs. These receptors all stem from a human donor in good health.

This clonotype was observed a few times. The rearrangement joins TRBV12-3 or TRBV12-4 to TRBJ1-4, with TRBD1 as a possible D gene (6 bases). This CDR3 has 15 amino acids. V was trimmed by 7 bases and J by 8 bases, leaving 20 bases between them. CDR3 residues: CASTWRGGAQEKLFF. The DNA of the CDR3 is TGTGCCAGCACCTGGAGGGGGGGCGCACAGGAAAAACTGTTTTTT.

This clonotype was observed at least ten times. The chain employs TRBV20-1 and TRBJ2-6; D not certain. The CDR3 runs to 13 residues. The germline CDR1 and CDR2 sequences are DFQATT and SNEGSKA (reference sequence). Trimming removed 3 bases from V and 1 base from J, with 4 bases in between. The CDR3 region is CSASRSGANVLTF. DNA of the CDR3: TGCAGTGCTAGTAGGTCTGGGGCCAACGTCCTGACTTTC.

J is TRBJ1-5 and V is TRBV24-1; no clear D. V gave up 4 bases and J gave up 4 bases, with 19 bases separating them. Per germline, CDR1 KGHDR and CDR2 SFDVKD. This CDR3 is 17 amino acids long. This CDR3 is CATSDPRSSPGNQPQHF. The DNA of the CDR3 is TGTGCCACCAGTGACCCCCGGTCGTCCCCTGGGAATCAGCCCCAGCATTTT.

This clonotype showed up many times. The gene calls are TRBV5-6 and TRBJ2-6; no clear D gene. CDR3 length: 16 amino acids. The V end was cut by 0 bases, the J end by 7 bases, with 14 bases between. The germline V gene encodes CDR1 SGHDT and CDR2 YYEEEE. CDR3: CASSLEMGLGANVLTF. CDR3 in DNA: TGTGCCAGCAGCTTGGAAATGGGTTTGGGAGCCAACGTCCTGACTTTC. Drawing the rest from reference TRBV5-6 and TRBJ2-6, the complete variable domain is DAGVTQSPTHLIKTRGQQVTLRCSPKSGHDTVSWYQQALGQGPQFIFQYYEEEERQRGNFPDRFSGHQFPNYSSELNVNALLLGDSALYLCASSLEMGLGANVLTFGAGSRLTVL.

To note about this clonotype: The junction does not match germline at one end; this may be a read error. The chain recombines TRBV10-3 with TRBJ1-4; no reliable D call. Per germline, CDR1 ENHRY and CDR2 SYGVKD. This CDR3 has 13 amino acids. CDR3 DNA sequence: TGTGCCAGCAGTTACGCGGATAATGAAAAACTGTTTTTT. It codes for CASSYADNEKLFF.

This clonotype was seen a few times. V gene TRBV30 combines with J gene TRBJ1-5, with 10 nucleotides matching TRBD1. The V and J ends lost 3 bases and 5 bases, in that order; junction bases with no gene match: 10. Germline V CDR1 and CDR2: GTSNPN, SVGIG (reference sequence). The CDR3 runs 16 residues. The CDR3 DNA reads TGTGCCTGGAGGAGACAGGGGGCACCCCCGGATCAGCCCCAGCATTTT. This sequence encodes CAWRRQGAPPDQPQHF.

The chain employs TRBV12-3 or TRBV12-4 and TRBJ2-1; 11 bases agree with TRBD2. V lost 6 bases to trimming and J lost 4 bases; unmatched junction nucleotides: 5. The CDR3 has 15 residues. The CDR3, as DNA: TGTGCCAGCAGCCTGGGACTAGCGGTTTACAATGAGCAGTTCTTC. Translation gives CASSLGLAVYNEQFF.

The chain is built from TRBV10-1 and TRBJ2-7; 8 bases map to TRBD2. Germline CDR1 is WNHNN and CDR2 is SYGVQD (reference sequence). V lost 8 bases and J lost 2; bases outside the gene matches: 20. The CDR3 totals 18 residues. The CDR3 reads CASDLSGLAGLVTYEQYF. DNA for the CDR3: TGCGCCAGCGACCTCTCGGGGCTAGCGGGCCTTGTTACCTACGAGCAGTACTTC.

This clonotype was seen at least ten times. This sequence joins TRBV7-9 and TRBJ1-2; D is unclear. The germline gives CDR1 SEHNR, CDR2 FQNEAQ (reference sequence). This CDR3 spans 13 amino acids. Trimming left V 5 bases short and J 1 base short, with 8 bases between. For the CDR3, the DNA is TGTGCCAGCAGCCACGGACTTAACTATGGCTACACCTTC. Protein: CASSHGLNYGYTF.

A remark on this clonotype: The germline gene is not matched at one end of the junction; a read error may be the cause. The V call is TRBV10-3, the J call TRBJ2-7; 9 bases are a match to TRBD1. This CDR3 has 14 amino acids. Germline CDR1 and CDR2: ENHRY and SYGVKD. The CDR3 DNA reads TGTGCCATCAAGGAGACAGGGGGGTCCTATGAGCAGTACTTC. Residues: CAIKETGGSYEQYF.

The CDR3 sequence: CASSREGLAGLEQFF. CDR3 in DNA: TGTGCCAGCAGCCGAGAGGGACTAGCGGGGCTGGAGCAGTTCTTC. The chain has TRBV11-2 and TRBJ2-1; 13 bases are a match to TRBD2. With V trimmed by 5 bases and J by 10 bases, 8 bases remained unmatched. The CDR3 consists of 15 residues. Germline-derived CDR1 and CDR2 are SGHAT and FQNNGV.

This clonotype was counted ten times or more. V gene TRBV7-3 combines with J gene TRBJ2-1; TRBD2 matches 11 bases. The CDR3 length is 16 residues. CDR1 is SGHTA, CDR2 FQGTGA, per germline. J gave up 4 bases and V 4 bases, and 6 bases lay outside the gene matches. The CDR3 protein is CASSSPGLAAYNEQFF. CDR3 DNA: TGTGCCAGCAGCTCACCGGGACTAGCGGCTTACAATGAGCAGTTCTTC.

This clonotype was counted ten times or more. CDR3 loop: CASSEARRRNQPQHF. In nucleotides, the CDR3 is TGTGCCAGCAGTGAAGCCCGACGGAGAAATCAGCCCCAGCATTTT. The rearrangement links TRBV6-1 to TRBJ1-5, with D unclear. The germline gives CDR1 MNHNS, CDR2 SASEGT. This CDR3 contains 15 residues. The ends were cut back, 0 bases at V and 4 bases at J, with 10 bases in the middle.

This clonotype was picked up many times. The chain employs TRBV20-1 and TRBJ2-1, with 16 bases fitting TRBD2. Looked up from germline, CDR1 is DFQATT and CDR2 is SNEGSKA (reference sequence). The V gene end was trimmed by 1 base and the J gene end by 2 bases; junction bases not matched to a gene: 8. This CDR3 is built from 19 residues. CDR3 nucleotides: TGCAGTGCTAGAGTTCCGGGACTAGCGGGAGGGAGGGCCTACAATGAGCAGTTCTTC. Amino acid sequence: CSARVPGLAGGRAYNEQFF.

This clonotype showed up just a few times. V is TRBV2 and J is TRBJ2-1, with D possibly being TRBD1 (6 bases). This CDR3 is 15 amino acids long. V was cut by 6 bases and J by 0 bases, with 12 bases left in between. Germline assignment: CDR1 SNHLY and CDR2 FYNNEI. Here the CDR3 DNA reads TGTGCCAGCAGCCGACAGGTGAGCTCCTACAATGAGCAGTTCTTC. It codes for CASSRQVSSYNEQFF.

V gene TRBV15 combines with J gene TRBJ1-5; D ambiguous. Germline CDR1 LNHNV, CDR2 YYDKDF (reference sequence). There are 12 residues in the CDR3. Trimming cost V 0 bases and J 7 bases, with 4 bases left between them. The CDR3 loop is CATSRDKQPQHF. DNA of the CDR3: TGTGCCACCAGCAGAGATAAACAGCCCCAGCATTTT. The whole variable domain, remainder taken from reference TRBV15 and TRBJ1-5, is DAMVIQNPRYQVTQFGKPVTLSCSQTLNHNVMYWYQQKSSQAPKLLFHYYDKDFNNEADTPDNFQSRRPNTSFCFLDIRSPGLGDTAMYLCATSRDKQPQHFGDGTRLSIL.

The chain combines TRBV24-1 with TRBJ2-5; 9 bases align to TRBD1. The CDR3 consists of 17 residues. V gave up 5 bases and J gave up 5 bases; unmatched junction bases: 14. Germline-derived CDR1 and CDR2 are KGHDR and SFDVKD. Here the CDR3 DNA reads TGTGCCACCAGTGGAATCGGGGGACAGGGATCGGGGGAGACCCAGTACTTC. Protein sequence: CATSGIGGQGSGETQYF.

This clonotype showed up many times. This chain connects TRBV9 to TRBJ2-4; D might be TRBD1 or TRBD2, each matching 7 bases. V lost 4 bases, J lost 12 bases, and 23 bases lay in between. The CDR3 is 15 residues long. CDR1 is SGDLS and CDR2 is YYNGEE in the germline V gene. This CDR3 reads CASSPGGGPRASQYF. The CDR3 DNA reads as TGTGCCAGCAGCCCAGGGGGAGGGCCCCGAGCATCTCAGTACTTC.

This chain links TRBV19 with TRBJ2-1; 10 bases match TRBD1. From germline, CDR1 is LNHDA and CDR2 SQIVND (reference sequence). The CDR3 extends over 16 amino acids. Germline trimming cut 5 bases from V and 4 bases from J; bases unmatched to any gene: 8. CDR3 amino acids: CASSSRRDRGYNEQFF. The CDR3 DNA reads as TGTGCCAGTAGTTCCAGGAGGGACAGGGGTTACAATGAGCAGTTCTTC.

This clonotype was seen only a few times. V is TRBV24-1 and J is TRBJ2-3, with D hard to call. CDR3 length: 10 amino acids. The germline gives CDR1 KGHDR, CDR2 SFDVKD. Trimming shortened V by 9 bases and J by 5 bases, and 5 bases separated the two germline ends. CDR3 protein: CATPKDTQYF. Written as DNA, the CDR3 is TGTGCCACCCCCAAAGATACGCAGTATTTT.

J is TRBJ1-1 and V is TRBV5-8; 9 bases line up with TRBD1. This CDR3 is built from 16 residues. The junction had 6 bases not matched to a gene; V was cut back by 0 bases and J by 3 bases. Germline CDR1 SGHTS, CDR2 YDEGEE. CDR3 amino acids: CASSLVYRGLDTEAFF. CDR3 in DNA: TGTGCCAGCAGCTTGGTCTACAGGGGGCTCGACACTGAAGCTTTCTTT.

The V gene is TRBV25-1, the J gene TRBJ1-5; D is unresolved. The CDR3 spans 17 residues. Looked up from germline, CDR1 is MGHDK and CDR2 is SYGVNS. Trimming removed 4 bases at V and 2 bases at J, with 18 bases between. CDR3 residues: CASSGANSGVGNQPQHF. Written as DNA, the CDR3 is TGTGCCAGCAGTGGGGCCAATTCCGGTGTTGGCAATCAGCCCCAGCATTTT. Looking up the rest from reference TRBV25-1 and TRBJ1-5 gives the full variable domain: EADIYQTPRYLVIGTGKKITLECSQTMGHDKMYWYQQDPGMELHLIHYSYGVNSTEKGDLSSESTVSRIRTEHFPLTLESARPSHTSQYLCASSGANSGVGNQPQHFGDGTRLSIL.

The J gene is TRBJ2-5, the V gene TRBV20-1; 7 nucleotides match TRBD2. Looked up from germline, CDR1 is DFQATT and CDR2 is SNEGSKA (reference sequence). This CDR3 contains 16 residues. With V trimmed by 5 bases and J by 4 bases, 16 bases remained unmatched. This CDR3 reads CSAPPLIREVSETQYF. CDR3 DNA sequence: TGCAGTGCTCCTCCGTTAATCCGGGAGGTGTCAGAGACCCAGTACTTC.

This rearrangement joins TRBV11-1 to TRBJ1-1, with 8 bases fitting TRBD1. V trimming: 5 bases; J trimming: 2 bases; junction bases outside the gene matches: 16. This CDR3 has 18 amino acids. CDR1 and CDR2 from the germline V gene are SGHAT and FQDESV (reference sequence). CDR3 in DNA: TGTGCCAGCAGCCTACTGAATCCAAGGACAGGGACTAACACTGAAGCTTTCTTT. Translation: CASSLLNPRTGTNTEAFF.

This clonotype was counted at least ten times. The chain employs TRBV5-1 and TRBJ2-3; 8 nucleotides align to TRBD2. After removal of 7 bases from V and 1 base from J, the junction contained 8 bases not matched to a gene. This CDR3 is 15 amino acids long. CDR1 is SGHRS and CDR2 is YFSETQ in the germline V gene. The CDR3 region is CASWSGRGGTDTQYF. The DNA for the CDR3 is TGCGCCAGCTGGAGCGGGAGAGGGGGCACAGATACGCAGTATTTT.

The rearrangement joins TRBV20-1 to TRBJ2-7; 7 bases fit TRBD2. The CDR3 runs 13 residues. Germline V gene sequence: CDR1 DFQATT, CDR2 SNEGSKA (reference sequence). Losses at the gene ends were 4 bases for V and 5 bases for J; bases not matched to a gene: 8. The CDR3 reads CSATEAGVDEQYV. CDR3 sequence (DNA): TGCAGTGCTACCGAGGCGGGGGTGGACGAGCAGTACGTC.

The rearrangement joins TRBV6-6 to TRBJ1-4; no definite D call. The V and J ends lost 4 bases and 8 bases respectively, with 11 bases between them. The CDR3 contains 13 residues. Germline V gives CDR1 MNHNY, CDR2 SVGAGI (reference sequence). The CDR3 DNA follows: TGTGCCAGCAGTTCCAGCAAAGGGGAAAAACTGTTTTTT. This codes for CASSSSKGEKLFF.

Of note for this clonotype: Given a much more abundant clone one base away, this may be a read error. DNA of the CDR3: TGTGCCAGCAGCCCCGACACCGGACGAGAGACCCAGTACTTC. Translating gives CASSPDTGRETQYF. The V call is TRBV7-3, the J call TRBJ2-5; D call uncertain. CDR3 length: 14 residues. The V end was cut by 5 bases, the J end by 4 bases, with 14 bases between. Germline CDR1 SGHTA, CDR2 FQGTGA.